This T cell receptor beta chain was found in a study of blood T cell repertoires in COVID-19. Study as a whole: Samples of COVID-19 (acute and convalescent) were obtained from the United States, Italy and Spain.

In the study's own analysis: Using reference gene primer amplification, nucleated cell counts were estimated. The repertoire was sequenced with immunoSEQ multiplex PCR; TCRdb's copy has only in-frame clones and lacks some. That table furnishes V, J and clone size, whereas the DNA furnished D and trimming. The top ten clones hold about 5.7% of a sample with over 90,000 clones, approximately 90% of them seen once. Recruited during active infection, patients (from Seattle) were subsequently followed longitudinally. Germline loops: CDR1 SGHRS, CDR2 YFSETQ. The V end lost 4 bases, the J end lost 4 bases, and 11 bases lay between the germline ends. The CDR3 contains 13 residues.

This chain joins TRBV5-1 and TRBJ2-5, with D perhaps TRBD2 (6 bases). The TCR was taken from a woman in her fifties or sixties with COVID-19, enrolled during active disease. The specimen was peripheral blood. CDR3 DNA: TGCGCCAGCAGCCGAGACGGGAGAGAGACCCAGTACTTC. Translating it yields CASSRDGRETQYF.